Presented here are 27 T cell receptor beta chains from one specimen sequenced in a study of shared clonotypes between healthy human individuals. The table came from immunoSEQ multiplex PCR; TCRdb's copy has only in-frame clones and leaves some out. The sample yields some 1.5 million clones, 95% to 99% seen once. The sample consisted of naive CD4+ T cells sorted from blood. Stated subset: CD45RA+ positively selected. All receptors derive from a man aged 25-45 years in good health.

This clone occurred once. The V and J genes are TRBV7-9 and TRBJ2-7; 9 bases line up with TRBD1. Germline-derived CDR1 and CDR2 are SEHNR and FQNEAQ (reference sequence). This CDR3 has 17 residues. J was trimmed by 5 bases and V by 0 bases; bases with no gene match: 11. The DNA for the CDR3 is TGTGCCAGCAGCTTAGCCACTTCTTGGACAGGGGTCCACGAGCAGTACTTC. It encodes CASSLATSWTGVHEQYF.

The rearrangement uses TRBV25-1 and TRBJ2-5; 10 positions agree with TRBD1. J gave up 3 bases and V 6 bases, and 7 bases lay outside the gene matches. The germline CDR1 and CDR2 sequences are MGHDK and SYGVNS. The CDR3 runs 15 residues. The CDR3 protein is CASRGSGTGEETQYF. The CDR3 DNA is TGTGCCAGCAGGGGCTCCGGGACAGGGGAAGAGACCCAGTACTTC. Drawing the rest from reference TRBV25-1 and TRBJ2-5, the complete variable domain is EADIYQTPRYLVIGTGKKITLECSQTMGHDKMYWYQQDPGMELHLIHYSYGVNSTEKGDLSSESTVSRIRTEHFPLTLESARPSHTSQYLCASRGSGTGEETQYFGPGTRLLVL.

The genes are TRBV5-1 and TRBJ2-1; no clear D gene. This CDR3 is built from 16 residues. V lost 3 bases, J lost 9 bases, and 22 bases lay in between. The V gene's germline CDR1 is SGHRS and CDR2 YFSETQ. CDR3 residues: CASSSLPTPGWAEQFF. CDR3 sequence (DNA): TGCGCCAGCAGCTCACTACCAACCCCTGGTTGGGCTGAGCAGTTCTTC.

The V call is TRBV6-1, the J call TRBJ1-4, with D hard to call. The CDR3 is 16 residues long. Germline V gene lookup returns CDR1 MNHNS and CDR2 SASEGT. Trimming removed 1 base at V and 7 bases at J, with 16 bases between. This chain's CDR3 is CASSEGRVAVGEKLFF. The CDR3 DNA sequence: TGTGCCAGCAGTGAAGGCCGGGTGGCGGTCGGTGAAAAACTGTTTTTT.

The chain couples TRBV30 to TRBJ2-1, with D unclear. The germline gives CDR1 GTSNPN, CDR2 SVGIG (reference sequence). This CDR3 comprises 13 residues. Trimming took off 0 bases at V and 14 bases at J, with 17 bases between the two ends. The CDR3 DNA reads as TGTGCCTGGAGTGTAGGTGAGAGCTTTGGGGAGTTCTTC. Protein sequence: CAWSVGESFGEFF.

The DNA for the CDR3 is TGTGCCAGAAGCTTGGATCGTCGGGGGCCGGGTGGCTACACCTTC. Its translation is CARSLDRRGPGGYTF. The V call is TRBV5-3, the J call TRBJ1-2; D possibly corresponds to TRBD1 (6 bases). TRBV5-3 has ORF status, its function being uncertain. This CDR3 comprises 15 residues. Trimming shortened V by 0 bases and J by 7 bases, and 16 bases separated the two germline ends.

The chain uses TRBV14 and TRBJ1-1, with D possibly being TRBD1 (6 bases). CDR1 and CDR2 from the germline V gene are SGHDN and FVKESK. V lost 6 bases, J lost 2 bases, and 10 bases lay in between. CDR3 length equals 13 residues. DNA of the CDR3: TGTGCCAGCAGTCTGGACAGAAACACTGAAGCTTTCTTT. Its translation is CASSLDRNTEAFF.

The chain has TRBV28 and TRBJ2-1; 11 bases match TRBD2. The CDR3 has 16 residues. With 5 bases clipped from V and 2 bases from J, the junction kept 5 bases outside the gene matches. Germline V lookup: CDR1 MDHEN, CDR2 SYDVKM. The CDR3 loop is CASSPRLAGTYNEQFF. The CDR3 DNA reads TGTGCCAGCAGTCCGCGACTAGCGGGAACCTACAATGAGCAGTTCTTC.

The table lists this clone with a count of one. The chain couples TRBV5-1 to TRBJ1-5; weak D call: TRBD1 (5 bases). The V end lost 4 bases, the J end lost 2 bases, and 13 bases lay between the germline ends. Germline V gives CDR1 SGHRS, CDR2 YFSETQ. The CDR3 contains 15 residues. In DNA form, the CDR3 reads TGCGCCAGCAGCACGGATCAGGGTGGCAATCAGCCCCAGCATTTT. Its translation: CASSTDQGGNQPQHF. Full variable domain (outside the CDR3, taken from reference TRBV5-1 and TRBJ1-5): KAGVTQTPRYLIKTRGQQVTLSCSPISGHRSVSWYQQTPGQGLQFLFEYFSETQRNKGNFPGRFSGRQFSNSRSEMNVSTLELGDSALYLCASSTDQGGNQPQHFGDGTRLSIL.

CDR3 loop: CASRPTGGSYEQYF. DNA for the CDR3: TGTGCCAGCAGACCGACAGGGGGCTCCTACGAGCAGTACTTC. The chain is built from TRBV28 and TRBJ2-7; 9 bases are a match to TRBD1. Germline V gives CDR1 MDHEN, CDR2 SYDVKM. Germline trimming cut 6 bases from V and 0 bases from J; bases unmatched to any gene: 3. This CDR3 region has 14 residues.

This chain joins TRBV29-1 and TRBJ1-1; D ambiguous. Between the trimmed V and J ends, which lost 4 bases and 5 bases, there was a span of 5 bases. CDR1 and CDR2 from the germline V gene are SQVTM and ANQGSEA. CDR3 length: 10 residues. The CDR3 protein is CSVGKTEAFF. The CDR3 nucleotides read TGCAGCGTTGGGAAGACTGAAGCTTTCTTT.

CDR3 nucleotide sequence: TGCGCCACCGAGCCAGCGGGAGGGCCCGGAGATACGCAGTATTTT. Protein product: CATEPAGGPGDTQYF. The V gene is TRBV5-1, the J gene TRBJ2-3; 10 bases map to TRBD2. After removal of 9 bases from V and 5 bases from J, the junction contained 12 bases not matched to a gene. There are 15 residues in the CDR3. Germline assignment: CDR1 SGHRS and CDR2 YFSETQ.

This chain joins TRBV5-5 and TRBJ2-1; TRBD2 might be the D (6 bases). Trimming took off 0 bases at V and 9 bases at J, with 16 bases between the two ends. CDR1 is SGHKS and CDR2 is YYEKEE in the germline V gene (reference sequence). The CDR3 extends over 15 amino acids. The CDR3 region is CASSLALPSVLEQFF. The CDR3 DNA reads TGTGCCAGCAGCTTGGCTTTGCCTAGCGTGCTTGAGCAGTTCTTC.

The chain carries TRBV19 and TRBJ1-1; D gene unclear. The CDR3 totals 10 residues. Germline-derived CDR1 and CDR2 are LNHDA and SQIVND (reference sequence). The V end was cut by 8 bases, the J end by 8 bases, with 9 bases between. CDR3 in DNA: TGTGCCAGTGGGGTCAGCGAAGCTTTCTTT. It is translated as CASGVSEAFF.

This clone occurred once. CDR3 residues: CASSVQGNYGYTF. The CDR3 DNA reads TGTGCCAGCAGCGTACAGGGAAACTATGGCTACACCTTC. The rearrangement links TRBV11-2 to TRBJ1-2; the D gene is possibly TRBD1 (6 bases). CDR1 and CDR2 (germline): SGHAT, FQNNGV. The CDR3 has 13 residues. V lost 5 bases to trimming and J lost 2 bases, with 9 bases between them.

The chain has TRBV18 and TRBJ1-3; 9 nucleotides line up with TRBD1. V gave up 4 bases and J gave up 3 bases; unmatched junction bases: 4. The germline gives CDR1 KGHSH, CDR2 LQKENI. CDR3 length: 15 residues. The CDR3 reads CASSHRDRVGNTIYF. The CDR3 nucleotides read TGTGCCAGCTCACACCGGGACAGGGTTGGAAACACCATATATTTT.

V gene TRBV5-6 combines with J gene TRBJ2-7; 9 nucleotides match TRBD1. V was pared by 2 bases and J by 5 bases, with 8 bases of the junction left unmatched. CDR3 size: 15 residues. Germline-derived CDR1 and CDR2 are SGHDT and YYEEEE. The CDR3 DNA follows: TGTGCCAGCAGCTTTTTCGGACAGGGGTCCCACGAGCAGTACTTC. Translated, it gives CASSFFGQGSHEQYF.

This chain links TRBV15 with TRBJ1-1; 7 bases match TRBD1. V was pared by 1 base and J by 3 bases, with 11 bases of the junction left unmatched. The CDR3 runs to 17 residues. Per germline, CDR1 LNHNV and CDR2 YYDKDF (reference sequence). The CDR3 DNA reads as TGTGCCACCAGCAGAGTCTCGCAGGGGGGGTTCGACACTGAAGCTTTCTTT. This encodes CATSRVSQGGFDTEAFF.

The chain links TRBV10-2 to TRBJ2-5; D uncertain. Trimming stripped 4 bases from V and 9 bases from J, with 9 bases between. Germline loops: CDR1 WSHSY, CDR2 SAAADI. This CDR3 spans 11 amino acids. CDR3 in DNA: TGCGCCAGCAGTGTTGGTGGCCCCCAGTACTTC. It codes for CASSVGGPQYF.

The rearrangement joins TRBV10-3 to TRBJ2-7, with D possibly being TRBD1 (6 bases). This CDR3 is 13 amino acids long. Germline lookup yields CDR1 ENHRY and CDR2 SYGVKD. The germline V and J ends were trimmed by 6 bases and 2 bases, with 11 bases remaining between them. The DNA of the CDR3 is TGTGCCATCAGGGCTGGACAGACCTACGAGCAGTACTTC. Translating gives CAIRAGQTYEQYF.

This chain's CDR3 is CASSLLTIGTTEAFF. Written as DNA, the CDR3 is TGCGCCAGCAGCTTGTTAACGATCGGGACCACTGAAGCTTTCTTT. The rearrangement links TRBV5-1 to TRBJ1-1; D is possibly TRBD1 (5 bases). Germline V gene lookup returns CDR1 SGHRS and CDR2 YFSETQ. The CDR3 sequence is 15 residues long. The ends were cut back, 1 base at V and 4 bases at J, with 14 bases in the middle.

This clone was recorded once. V gene TRBV14 combines with J gene TRBJ2-5, with D perhaps matching TRBD2 (5 bases). The CDR3 runs to 13 residues. Germline V gives CDR1 SGHDN, CDR2 FVKESK. V shed 5 bases and J shed 4 bases, with 11 bases lying between them. The CDR3 loop is CASSKIRGETQYF. CDR3 coding DNA: TGTGCCAGCAGCAAGATCCGGGGAGAGACCCAGTACTTC.

The CDR3 sequence: CASSVGTSGTETQYF. The DNA for the CDR3 is TGTGCCAGCAGCGTAGGGACTAGCGGGACCGAGACCCAGTACTTC. V is TRBV9 and J is TRBJ2-5; 12 nucleotides agree with TRBD2. The CDR3 has 15 amino acids. The junction had 2 bases not matched to a gene; V was cut back by 0 bases and J by 5 bases. Germline values: CDR1 SGDLS, CDR2 YYNGEE.

The chain uses TRBV5-1 and TRBJ1-5; D is unresolved. Germline V lookup: CDR1 SGHRS, CDR2 YFSETQ. V lost 4 bases, J lost 4 bases, and 15 bases lay in between. This CDR3 spans 15 amino acids. The DNA for the CDR3 is TGCGCCAGCAGCCACAACGGCGGGGTGAATCAGCCCCAGCATTTT. This encodes CASSHNGGVNQPQHF.

To note about this clone: Other DNA sequences within the sample encode an identical CDR3. CDR3 coding DNA: TGTGCCAGCAGTGGGACAGGGACTCCCTACGAGCAGTACTTC. This gives the protein CASSGTGTPYEQYF. This rearrangement joins TRBV2 to TRBJ2-7, with TRBD1 matching over 8 bases. Germline CDR1 reads SNHLY; CDR2 reads FYNNEI. Trimming at V came to 4 bases and at J to 2 bases, leaving 4 bases not matched to a gene. This CDR3 spans 14 amino acids.

The chain combines TRBV11-2 with TRBJ2-2; 7 positions agree with TRBD2. J lost 0 bases, V lost 6 bases, and 10 bases had no gene match. CDR1 SGHAT and CDR2 FQNNGV come from the germline V gene. The CDR3 runs 17 residues. CDR3 nucleotides: TGTGCCAGCAGGGCTTTAATAGCGGGCTCGAACACCGGGGAGCTGTTTTTT. This sequence encodes CASRALIAGSNTGELFF.

V is TRBV18 and J is TRBJ1-4; 8 bases map to TRBD1. Trimming removed 6 bases from V and 6 bases from J; junction bases left unmatched: 9. CDR3 length equals 15 residues. Germline assignment: CDR1 KGHSH and CDR2 LQKENI. The CDR3 nucleotides read TGTGCCAGCTCCCGGAGGACAGGGACGGATGAAAAACTGTTTTTT. Its protein is CASSRRTGTDEKLFF.